These 9 T cell receptor beta chains were sequenced from one sample in a study of shared clonotypes between healthy human individuals. Produced via immunoSEQ multiplex PCR; TCRdb's table is partial and in-frame only. The table includes about 1.5 million clones, roughly 97% detected once. Material: naive CD4+ T cells sorted from blood. Indicated subset: CD45RA+ positively selected. The receptor source for this set is a young man in good health.

The CDR3: CASSVVVWGGELFF. CDR3 in DNA: TGTGCCAGCAGCGTAGTTGTTTGGGGCGGGGAGCTGTTTTTT. This chain joins TRBV9 and TRBJ2-2; D gene ambiguous. V was cut by 0 bases and J by 7 bases, with 10 bases left in between. Germline V lookup: CDR1 SGDLS, CDR2 YYNGEE. The CDR3 is made up of 14 amino acids.

The chain has TRBV7-9 and TRBJ1-3; D not resolved. The CDR3 has 12 amino acids. The germline V gene has CDR1 SEHNR and CDR2 FQNEAQ (reference sequence). V was cut by 3 bases and J by 2 bases, with 2 bases left in between. The CDR3 nucleotides are TGTGCCAGCAGCTTCCCTGGAAACACCATATATTTT. Protein product: CASSFPGNTIYF.

The chain links TRBV7-2 to TRBJ2-3; 13 positions agree with TRBD2. Germline trimming cut 6 bases from V and 4 bases from J; bases unmatched to any gene: 16. CDR1 is SGHTA, CDR2 FQGNSA, per germline. This CDR3 region has 19 residues. The CDR3 region is CASRPLGLAGYTSPDTQYF. As DNA, the CDR3 is TGTGCCAGCAGACCTTTGGGACTAGCGGGATACACCTCTCCAGATACGCAGTATTTT.

This chain uses TRBV29-1 with TRBJ2-5; D possibly corresponds to TRBD1 (6 bases). Germline CDR1 SQVTM, CDR2 ANQGSEA. The CDR3 consists of 11 residues. The germline V and J ends were trimmed by 5 bases and 5 bases, with 9 bases remaining between them. CDR3 residues: CSVPRGETQYF. The CDR3 DNA reads as TGCAGCGTTCCCAGGGGCGAGACCCAGTACTTC.

The chain uses TRBV6-5 and TRBJ2-2; 8 bases fit TRBD1. Trimming cost V 6 bases and J 5 bases; bases outside gene matches: 8. CDR1 is MNHEY, CDR2 SVGAGI, per germline. This CDR3 has 15 residues. CDR3 bases: TGTGCCAGCAGACCCTGGACAGGGCAAACCGGGGAGCTGTTTTTT. Protein: CASRPWTGQTGELFF.

This clone has only one observation. The chain joins TRBV5-5 to TRBJ1-5, with unresolved D. V lost 0 bases to trimming and J lost 0 bases, with 4 bases between them. Germline CDR1 SGHKS, CDR2 YYEKEE (reference sequence). The CDR3 is 14 residues long. The CDR3 is CASSLDYSNQPQHF. The DNA for the CDR3 is TGTGCCAGCAGCTTGGATTATAGCAATCAGCCCCAGCATTTT.

V is TRBV19 and J is TRBJ2-3; 9 nucleotides align to TRBD1. V was pared by 5 bases and J by 2 bases, with 11 bases of the junction left unmatched. This CDR3 contains 17 residues. Looked up from germline, CDR1 is LNHDA and CDR2 is SQIVND (reference sequence). The CDR3 bases are TGTGCCAGTAGTCACCCGCCCGGGACAGGGATCACAGATACGCAGTATTTT. Translated, it gives CASSHPPGTGITDTQYF.

This sequence joins TRBV7-9 and TRBJ2-1; TRBD2 agrees at 11 bases. Germline assignment: CDR1 SEHNR and CDR2 FQNEAQ (reference sequence). With 5 bases clipped from V and 0 bases from J, the junction kept 9 bases outside the gene matches. This CDR3 contains 18 residues. CDR3 sequence (DNA): TGTGCCAGCAGCCCCCGGACTAGCGGGCGGAGCTCCTACAATGAGCAGTTCTTC. The encoded protein is CASSPRTSGRSSYNEQFF.

The gene calls are TRBV4-3 and TRBJ2-3; TRBD1 aligns across 9 bases. The CDR3 contains 17 residues. The ends lost 3 bases at V and 2 bases at J; junction bases unmatched: 9. Germline V gives CDR1 LGHNA, CDR2 YSLEER. CDR3 in DNA: TGCGCCAGCAGCCACGTGCTCGGGACAGGGATCACAGATACGCAGTATTTT. Protein sequence: CASSHVLGTGITDTQYF.